The 15 T cell receptor beta chains listed next were all sequenced from one sample in a study of beta chain features in type 1 diabetes. Every isolated RNA sample was fully reverse transcribed, so sequencing captured expressed TCRB transcripts. Profiled with immunoSEQ multiplex PCR; TCRdb holds only in-frame clones, not every one. The repertoire holds around 240,000 clones, 68% seen once, with approximately 0.05% in the top ten. Source material: naive CD4+ T cells from blood. The source is a man aged 25 to 40 in good health.

The chain uses TRBV5-1 and TRBJ2-5; 7 bases align to TRBD2. In germline, CDR1 is SGHRS, CDR2 YFSETQ. The J segment lost 5 bases and the V segment lost 0 bases, leaving 7 bases of the junction unmatched. This CDR3 is built from 15 residues. CDR3 loop: CASSLEGRAGETQYF. The CDR3 DNA reads as TGCGCCAGCAGCTTGGAAGGAAGAGCGGGGGAGACCCAGTACTTC.

The chain combines TRBV28 with TRBJ1-5; 7 bases line up with TRBD1. Germline V gene data show CDR1 as MDHEN and CDR2 as SYDVKM. J was trimmed by 0 bases and V by 7 bases; bases with no gene match: 3. The CDR3 spans 14 residues. The CDR3 reads CASTGTVSNQPQHF. The CDR3 bases are TGTGCCAGCACAGGGACAGTTAGCAATCAGCCCCAGCATTTT.

V and J are TRBV19 and TRBJ2-1; D gene uncertain. Germline CDR1 reads LNHDA; CDR2 reads SQIVND (reference sequence). CDR3 length: 13 residues. Deletions cut 3 bases from V and 1 base from J, with 4 bases between. The CDR3 loop reads CASSMGSYNEQFF. The CDR3 DNA is TGTGCCAGTAGTATGGGGTCCTACAATGAGCAGTTCTTC.

The chain has TRBV7-9 and TRBJ1-1; a possible D gene is TRBD1 (6 bases). Trimming removed 6 bases at V and 0 bases at J, with 14 bases between. From germline, CDR1 is SEHNR and CDR2 FQNEAQ (reference sequence). This CDR3 has 15 residues. This chain's CDR3 is CASSHARGLNTEAFF. As DNA, the CDR3 is TGTGCCAGCAGTCACGCCAGGGGTTTGAACACTGAAGCTTTCTTT.

V usage is TRBV7-2 and J usage is TRBJ2-5; a possible D gene is TRBD1 (5 bases). Germline CDR1 reads SGHTA; CDR2 reads FQGNSA. CDR3 length: 14 amino acids. The V end lost 1 base, the J end lost 2 bases, and 8 bases lay between the germline ends. CDR3 bases: TGTGCCAGCAGCTTAGGGGCAGGGCAAGAGACCCAGTACTTC. Encoded protein: CASSLGAGQETQYF.

The chain joins TRBV7-2 to TRBJ2-7, with 9 bases matching TRBD2. From germline, CDR1 is SGHTA and CDR2 FQGNSA. The ends lost 1 base at V and 4 bases at J; junction bases unmatched: 2. The CDR3 totals 14 residues. CDR3: CASSLEGLAYEQYF. The CDR3 DNA reads as TGTGCCAGCAGCTTAGAGGGACTAGCATACGAGCAGTACTTC. Full variable domain (remainder filled in from reference TRBV7-2 and TRBJ2-7): GAGVSQSPSNKVTEKGKDVELRCDPISGHTALYWYRQSLGQGLEFLIYFQGNSAPDKSGLPSDRFSAERTGGSVSTLTIQRTQQEDSAVYLCASSLEGLAYEQYFGPGTRLTVT.

This sequence joins TRBV9 and TRBJ2-5, with a possible D match to TRBD2 (6 bases). CDR1 is SGDLS, CDR2 YYNGEE, per germline. The CDR3 extends over 14 amino acids. V gave up 2 bases and J gave up 2 bases, with 10 bases separating them. CDR3 DNA: TGTGCCAGCAGCGTTGGAGGGATGCAAGAGACCCAGTACTTC. Its translation: CASSVGGMQETQYF.

There are a few counts of this clone. The V and J genes are TRBV7-2 and TRBJ2-7; D remains ambiguous. Per germline, CDR1 SGHTA and CDR2 FQGNSA. The CDR3 length is 11 residues. V was pared by 2 bases and J by 6 bases, with 5 bases between. This CDR3 reads CASSLNREQYF. CDR3 DNA: TGTGCCAGCAGCTTAAACCGCGAGCAGTACTTC.

The chain links TRBV2 to TRBJ2-1, with D possibly TRBD1 on 7 matching bases. This CDR3 has 13 residues. Between the trimmed V and J ends, which lost 3 bases and 9 bases, there was a span of 12 bases. Germline V CDR1 and CDR2: SNHLY, FYNNEI. The DNA of the CDR3 is TGTGCCAGCAGTGAGCGGGACAGCTCTGAGCAGTTCTTC. It yields the protein CASSERDSSEQFF.

This chain links TRBV20-1 with TRBJ1-5; D remains unclear. Trimming removed 7 bases at V and 7 bases at J, with 5 bases between. CDR1 is DFQATT, CDR2 SNEGSKA, per germline (reference sequence). This CDR3 region has 9 residues. CDR3 protein: CSGPQPQHF. In DNA, the CDR3 is TGCAGTGGACCCCAGCCCCAGCATTTT.

The rearrangement joins TRBV13 to TRBJ2-3, with 9 bases that match TRBD2. The CDR3 totals 17 residues. The V gene end was trimmed by 5 bases and the J gene end by 6 bases; junction bases not matched to a gene: 15. Germline lookup yields CDR1 PRHDT and CDR2 FYEKMQ (reference sequence). The DNA for the CDR3 is TGTGCCAGCAGCATGCCCGGACTAGCGCTGGGTGGGGATACGCAGTATTTT. It translates to CASSMPGLALGGDTQYF.

The chain joins TRBV7-2 to TRBJ2-7; the D gene is possibly TRBD2 (6 bases). The V end lost 5 bases, the J end lost 7 bases, and 15 bases lay between the germline ends. The CDR3 runs to 13 residues. Looked up from germline, CDR1 is SGHTA and CDR2 is FQGNSA. DNA for the CDR3: TGTGCCAGCAGCCCAGGAGGGGTGTGGGAGCAGTACTTC. Translating gives CASSPGGVWEQYF.

DNA of the CDR3: TGTGCCTGGAGTGACCCCCGGACAGGGAGGAACTATGGCTACACCTTC. Residues: CAWSDPRTGRNYGYTF. The chain joins TRBV30 to TRBJ1-2, with 8 bases lining up with TRBD1. The trim removed 1 base at V and 2 bases at J, leaving 9 bases unmatched. The CDR3 has 16 residues. Germline V CDR1 and CDR2: GTSNPN, SVGIG (reference sequence).

This clone was detected only a few times. The chain joins TRBV30 to TRBJ2-1; D is undetermined. V gave up 6 bases and J gave up 0 bases, with 9 bases separating them. Looked up from germline, CDR1 is GTSNPN and CDR2 is SVGIG (reference sequence). This CDR3 comprises 13 residues. This CDR3 is CACSIVSYNEQFF. Written as DNA, the CDR3 is TGTGCCTGTAGTATAGTCTCCTACAATGAGCAGTTCTTC.

The J gene is TRBJ2-2, the V gene TRBV29-1; the match to TRBD2 covers 8 bases. The CDR3 is 15 residues long. After removal of 6 bases from V and 1 base from J, the junction contained 7 bases not matched to a gene. From germline, CDR1 is SQVTM and CDR2 ANQGSEA. The DNA of the CDR3 is TGCAGCGTGTCAGAACTAGCGGAGAACACCGGGGAGCTGTTTTTT. The encoded protein is CSVSELAENTGELFF.